This T cell receptor beta chain derives from a study of T cell repertoires in cytomegalovirus infection. About the research overall: Public signatures in TCR beta pointed to CMV infection and matching HLA type.

Findings and limits, study-wide: CMV-specific TCR beta clonotypes restricted by HLA-C dominated the ex vivo response.

This clonotype came up many times. Its specificity is unknown. CDR1 is SQVTM and CDR2 is ANQGSEA in the germline V gene. The CDR3 is 13 amino acids. Trimming cost V 3 bases and J 5 bases, with 10 bases left between them. TCRdb passed the reads through MiXCR, listing each CDR3 protein once. The data show fewer than 950,000 distinct CDR3 sequences, 30% to 35% seen once. Sequences were derived from cultured CD8+ T cells from PBMCs, sampled from culture after CMV antigen stimulation. The rearrangement joins TRBV29-1 to TRBJ2-2; a possible D gene is TRBD1 (6 bases). The source is a human donor in good health (CMV status not recorded). Some clones in this sample may be carry-over from other donors' samples. CDR3 loop: CSVEGTGTGELFF. DNA of the CDR3: TGCAGCGTTGAGGGTACAGGGACCGGGGAGCTGTTTTTT.